This record concerns one T cell receptor beta chain sequence. Antigen unknown. This record belongs to a study of T cell responses to AZD1222 COVID-19 vaccine. Trimming pared 2 bases from V and 4 bases from J, leaving 18 bases between. CDR1 is MNHEY, CDR2 SVGEGT, per germline. The CDR3 extends over 16 amino acids. The assay was immunoSEQ multiplex PCR, and TCRdb's table has in-frame clones only and misses some. The sample carries just under 150,000 clones, approximately 86% recorded once. Findings and limits, study-wide: The peak T cell response came first, and repertoires were sampled only after it. Increased Spike-specific TCR breadth and depth were observed after two AZD1222 doses. Spike was spanned by vaccine-associated CD4 TCRs, with dominance at 160-218 and 743-854. In a largely white British group with more females than males, clonal diversity was possibly underestimated.

The starting material was peripheral blood, obtained 28 days after the second dose of the MenACWY control vaccine. This TCR was recovered from an adult who received the MenACWY meningococcal vaccine as a control. The rearrangement links TRBV6-2 or TRBV6-3 to TRBJ2-7; tentative D call: TRBD1 (5 bases). The CDR3 here is CASSYRPNRQPYEQYF. In nucleotides, the CDR3 is TGTGCCAGCAGTTACCGTCCCAACCGACAGCCTTACGAGCAGTACTTC.